These 29 T cell receptor beta chains were all obtained from the same sample, sequenced in a study of cytomegalovirus exposure and HLA in healthy donors. 13 Jbeta primers and 60 Vbeta primers were used for the PCR. Using immunoSEQ multiplex PCR, the repertoire was profiled, and TCRdb retains in-frame clones only, with some absent. The table has some 78,000 clones, about four fifths seen once. Sequencing was carried out using PBMCs. Receptors were obtained from a man aged 50 to 60 in good health and CMV-seropositive.

The genes are TRBV5-6 and TRBJ2-1, with 9 bases matching TRBD2. V lost 0 bases, J lost 7 bases, and 8 bases stayed unmatched. Germline V lookup: CDR1 SGHDT, CDR2 YYEEEE. The CDR3 sequence is 16 residues long. CDR3: CASSLVPSGMWNEQFF. DNA of the CDR3: TGTGCCAGCAGCTTGGTCCCTAGCGGGATGTGGAATGAGCAGTTCTTC.

This clone has a single count. The V gene is TRBV5-1, the J gene TRBJ2-1; D is perhaps TRBD2 (6 bases). The CDR3 sequence is 13 residues long. Per germline, CDR1 SGHRS and CDR2 YFSETQ. Between the trimmed V and J ends, which lost 4 bases and 10 bases, there was a span of 15 bases. CDR3 sequence reads: CASSLDPEGEQFF. The CDR3 bases are TGCGCCAGCAGCCTGGACCCGGAGGGCGAGCAGTTCTTC.

The chain has TRBV7-9 and TRBJ2-3, with D possibly TRBD2 on 6 matching bases. CDR1 is SEHNR and CDR2 is FQNEAQ in the germline V gene (reference sequence). The CDR3 is 13 residues long. Trimming shortened V by 8 bases and J by 0 bases, and 9 bases separated the two germline ends. CDR3: CASRRGSTDTQYF. In nucleotides, the CDR3 is TGTGCCAGCCGCCGGGGGAGCACAGATACGCAGTATTTT.

CDR3 region: CASSLGLAGEWQYF. CDR3 in DNA: TGCGCCAGCAGCTTGGGACTAGCGGGAGAGTGGCAGTACTTC. V usage is TRBV5-1 and J usage is TRBJ2-5; TRBD2 aligns across 12 bases. The V gene end was trimmed by 0 bases and the J gene end by 11 bases; junction bases not matched to a gene: 5. Germline-derived CDR1 and CDR2 are SGHRS and YFSETQ. The CDR3 loop spans 14 amino acids.

The chain has TRBV7-6 and TRBJ2-3; TRBD1 matches 8 bases. From germline, CDR1 is SGHVS and CDR2 FNYEAQ. J lost 6 bases, V lost 1 base, and 12 bases had no gene match. The CDR3 contains 17 residues. CDR3 amino acids: CASSLVPRPGGRDTQYF. DNA for the CDR3: TGTGCCAGCAGCTTAGTTCCGCGGCCAGGGGGCAGGGATACGCAGTATTTT. Filled out from reference TRBV7-6 and TRBJ2-3, the complete variable domain reads GAGVSQSPRYKVTKRGQDVALRCDPISGHVSLYWYRQALGQGPEFLTYFNYEAQQDKSGLPNDRFSAERPEGSISTLTIQRTEQRDSAMYRCASSLVPRPGGRDTQYFGPGTRLTVL.

This chain uses TRBV20-1 with TRBJ2-7; TRBD1 might be the D (5 bases). Trimming pared 5 bases from V and 6 bases from J, leaving 8 bases between. CDR3 length: 10 amino acids. CDR1 DFQATT and CDR2 SNEGSKA come from the germline V gene (reference sequence). CDR3 nucleotides: TGCAGTGCTGGGGCGTCCGAGCAGTACTTC. The encoded protein is CSAGASEQYF.

V is TRBV5-1 and J is TRBJ2-2, with 8 bases aligning to TRBD2. The CDR3 sequence is 16 residues long. V gave up 4 bases and J gave up 7 bases; unmatched junction bases: 12. Per the germline V gene, CDR1 is SGHRS and CDR2 is YFSETQ. The CDR3 coding sequence is TGCGCCAGCAGCACCTCCCGGGAGGGGTTTGGCGGGGAGCTGTTTTTT. As protein: CASSTSREGFGGELFF.

This clone turned up a few times. This sequence joins TRBV6-5 and TRBJ2-7, with TRBD1 matching over 8 bases. The CDR3 is made up of 15 amino acids. J was trimmed by 3 bases and V by 5 bases; bases with no gene match: 9. Germline lookup yields CDR1 MNHEY and CDR2 SVGAGI. CDR3 protein: CASSQRQGMIYEQYF. CDR3 nucleotides: TGTGCCAGCAGTCAACGACAGGGGATGATCTACGAGCAGTACTTC.

The DNA for the CDR3 is TGTGCCAGCAGGGTGGGACTAGACCACGAGCAGTACTTC. Translating it yields CASRVGLDHEQYF. This chain uses TRBV7-9 with TRBJ2-5; 8 nucleotides line up with TRBD2. The end of the DNA is better explained by TRBJ2-7, so the J call may be wrong. The CDR3 runs 13 residues. Germline V lookup: CDR1 SEHNR, CDR2 FQNEAQ (reference sequence).

This clone was detected once. The chain carries TRBV7-6 and TRBJ2-3; the match to TRBD2 covers 9 bases. Germline trimming cut 4 bases from V and 0 bases from J; bases unmatched to any gene: 8. Per germline, CDR1 SGHVS and CDR2 FNYEAQ. The CDR3 is 17 residues long. This CDR3 reads CASSSSAGTSSTDTQYF. The CDR3 DNA sequence: TGTGCCAGCAGCTCCTCAGCCGGGACTAGCAGCACAGATACGCAGTATTTT.

The chain is built from TRBV30 and TRBJ2-7; a possible D gene is TRBD2 (6 bases). V shed 3 bases and J shed 5 bases, with 17 bases lying between them. Germline V gene data show CDR1 as GTSNPN and CDR2 as SVGIG (reference sequence). The CDR3 contains 14 residues. In DNA form, the CDR3 reads TGTGCCTGGAGCCTAGGACTACCCTTCCACGAGCAGTACTTC. Residues: CAWSLGLPFHEQYF.

This chain links TRBV28 with TRBJ1-4; no firm D call. This CDR3 has 12 residues. Trimming pared 10 bases from V and 8 bases from J, leaving 14 bases between. From germline, CDR1 is MDHEN and CDR2 SYDVKM. Here the CDR3 reads CATSHLGEKLFF. CDR3 bases: TGTGCCACTTCGCACCTAGGAGAAAAACTGTTTTTT.

V gene TRBV28 combines with J gene TRBJ1-1; D not resolved. Trimming removed 7 bases at V and 4 bases at J, with 13 bases between. The CDR3 is made up of 13 amino acids. CDR1 and CDR2 from the germline V gene are MDHEN and SYDVKM. The CDR3 loop reads CASTPSSGTEAFF. The CDR3 coding sequence is TGTGCCAGCACCCCGAGCTCGGGCACTGAAGCTTTCTTT.

The J gene is TRBJ1-5, the V gene TRBV30; a possible D gene is TRBD1 (6 bases). This CDR3 contains 15 residues. Germline CDR1 reads GTSNPN; CDR2 reads SVGIG (reference sequence). Trimming stripped 3 bases from V and 4 bases from J, with 16 bases between. The chain's CDR3 is CAWRQRGGRNQPQHF. The DNA of the CDR3 is TGTGCCTGGAGACAGCGAGGGGGAAGAAATCAGCCCCAGCATTTT.

The V call is TRBV7-8, the J call TRBJ2-1; D perhaps matches TRBD2 (6 bases). With 2 bases removed from V and 0 bases from J, the gap between germline ends came to 8 bases. CDR1 is SGHVS, CDR2 FQNEAQ, per germline. The CDR3 spans 15 residues. Here the CDR3 reads CASSLRGFSYNEQFF. CDR3 nucleotide sequence: TGTGCCAGCAGCTTACGGGGGTTCTCCTACAATGAGCAGTTCTTC.

The gene calls are TRBV13 and TRBJ2-5; weak D call: TRBD1 (6 bases). V was cut by 3 bases and J by 1 base, with 15 bases left in between. CDR1 is PRHDT, CDR2 FYEKMQ, per germline (reference sequence). The CDR3 is 16 amino acids. CDR3 region: CASSFEGETSQETQYF. Written as DNA, the CDR3 is TGTGCCAGCAGCTTCGAGGGGGAAACGTCCCAAGAGACCCAGTACTTC.

This chain connects TRBV28 to TRBJ1-1; D not certain. The germline V and J ends were trimmed by 8 bases and 5 bases, with 9 bases remaining between them. The V gene's germline CDR1 is MDHEN and CDR2 SYDVKM. CDR3 length: 11 residues. The CDR3 sequence: CASESMTEAFF. The CDR3 DNA is TGTGCCAGCGAGTCGATGACTGAAGCTTTCTTT.

This chain uses TRBV5-8 with TRBJ1-1; D not resolved. Trimming took off 3 bases at V and 1 base at J, with 10 bases between the two ends. This CDR3 is 14 amino acids long. Germline V CDR1 and CDR2: SGHTS, YDEGEE. The CDR3 reads CASSSLWANTEAFF. The CDR3 nucleotides are TGTGCCAGCAGCTCCCTATGGGCGAACACTGAAGCTTTCTTT.

Comment on this clone: The same CDR3 can be traced to other DNA sequences in this sample. V gene TRBV29-1 combines with J gene TRBJ2-1; 7 bases fit TRBD1. Trimming at V came to 0 bases and at J to 9 bases, leaving 14 bases not matched to a gene. CDR3 length equals 16 residues. Looked up from germline, CDR1 is SQVTM and CDR2 is ANQGSEA. CDR3 loop: CSVEDTTGLIYGEQFF. The CDR3 DNA is TGCAGCGTTGAAGATACGACAGGGTTGATTTATGGTGAGCAGTTCTTC.

This sequence joins TRBV5-1 and TRBJ1-2; perhaps TRBD1 as D (6 bases). The V end was cut by 4 bases, the J end by 4 bases, with 14 bases between. This CDR3 has 14 residues. Germline-derived CDR1 and CDR2 are SGHRS and YFSETQ. DNA for the CDR3: TGCGCCAGCAGCGAAACGGCAGGGGCCTATGGCTACACCTTC. Its translation: CASSETAGAYGYTF.

CDR3: CASSSSGEAYEQYF. The CDR3 DNA reads as TGTGCCAGCAGTTCTAGCGGAGAAGCCTACGAGCAGTACTTC. The J gene is TRBJ2-7, the V gene TRBV6-1; 7 bases are shared with TRBD2. Germline trimming cut 5 bases from V and 2 bases from J; bases unmatched to any gene: 6. CDR1 is MNHNS, CDR2 SASEGT, per germline. The CDR3 extends over 14 amino acids.

Written as DNA, the CDR3 is TGTGCCAGCAGCCAGCGGGGGACCGGGGAGCTGTTTTTT. This encodes CASSQRGTGELFF. V usage is TRBV2 and J usage is TRBJ2-2, with 8 positions matching TRBD2. V was pared by 6 bases and J by 5 bases, with 2 bases of the junction left unmatched. The CDR3 is made up of 13 amino acids. The V gene's germline CDR1 is SNHLY and CDR2 FYNNEI.

CDR3 nucleotides: TGCGCCAGCCGGACCGGGACTAGTAACACCGGGGAGCTGTTTTTT. This sequence encodes CASRTGTSNTGELFF. The chain uses TRBV10-1 and TRBJ2-2; 8 nucleotides match TRBD2. Trimming removed 8 bases from V and 2 bases from J; junction bases left unmatched: 7. Germline lookup yields CDR1 WNHNN and CDR2 SYGVQD (reference sequence). The CDR3 covers 15 residues.

The J gene is TRBJ1-2, the V gene TRBV27; weak D call: TRBD1 (6 bases). There are 15 residues in the CDR3. CDR1 and CDR2 from the germline V gene are MNHEY and SMNVEV (reference sequence). V was cut by 2 bases and J by 4 bases, with 14 bases left in between. Written as DNA, the CDR3 is TGTGCCAGCAGTTTAGTTGGGGCAGGGGTCTATGGCTACACCTTC. It yields the protein CASSLVGAGVYGYTF.

The chain couples TRBV14 to TRBJ1-3; no clear D. Germline assignment: CDR1 SGHDN and CDR2 FVKESK. V shed 0 bases and J shed 0 bases, with 9 bases lying between them. The CDR3 covers 16 residues. The CDR3: CASSQDLGGSGNTIYF. The DNA of the CDR3 is TGTGCCAGCAGCCAAGATCTAGGCGGCTCTGGAAACACCATATATTTT.

The chain links TRBV30 to TRBJ2-1; D gene unclear. Germline V gives CDR1 GTSNPN, CDR2 SVGIG (reference sequence). The CDR3 length is 11 residues. CDR3 in DNA: TGTGGACTGGCCTCCTACAATGAGCAGTTCTTC. Amino acids: CGLASYNEQFF.

The chain is built from TRBV28 and TRBJ2-1; tentative D call: TRBD2 (6 bases). The CDR3 runs to 14 residues. Germline lookup yields CDR1 MDHEN and CDR2 SYDVKM. V was clipped by 8 bases and J by 3 bases, with 14 bases between them. CDR3 sequence (DNA): TGTGCCAGCGAAAAGCCGGGACTCTACAATGAGCAGTTCTTC. Its translation is CASEKPGLYNEQFF.

The V gene is TRBV18, the J gene TRBJ2-7; D is possibly TRBD1 (5 bases). The germline gives CDR1 KGHSH, CDR2 LQKENI. Trimming removed 0 bases from V and 4 bases from J, with 10 bases in between. The CDR3 loop spans 14 amino acids. CDR3 sequence: CASSPPTGSYEQYF. In DNA, the CDR3 is TGTGCCAGCTCACCACCTACAGGTTCTTACGAGCAGTACTTC.

DNA for the CDR3: TGTGCCAGCTCACCGCAACAGGGAAGGTCCTACGAGCAGTACTTC. This translates into CASSPQQGRSYEQYF. The chain employs TRBV18 and TRBJ2-7; possibly TRBD1 for D (6 bases). Between the trimmed V and J ends, which lost 3 bases and 1 base, there was a span of 13 bases. CDR3 length: 15 residues. Germline CDR1 is KGHSH and CDR2 is LQKENI.